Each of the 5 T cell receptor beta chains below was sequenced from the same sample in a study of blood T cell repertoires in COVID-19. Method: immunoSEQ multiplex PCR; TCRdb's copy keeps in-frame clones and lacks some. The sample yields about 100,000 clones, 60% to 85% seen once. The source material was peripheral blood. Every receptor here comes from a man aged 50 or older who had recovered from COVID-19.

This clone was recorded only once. DNA of the CDR3: TGTGCCAGCAGTCAACTAGCGGGAGGCCCCCGGAGCACAGATACGCAGTATTTT. Translation gives CASSQLAGGPRSTDTQYF. The chain employs TRBV6-2 or TRBV6-3 and TRBJ2-3; 12 bases line up with TRBD2. The V segment lost 5 bases and the J segment 0 bases; nucleotides outside the gene matches: 9. Germline CDR1 is MNHEY and CDR2 is SVGEGT. This CDR3 spans 18 amino acids.

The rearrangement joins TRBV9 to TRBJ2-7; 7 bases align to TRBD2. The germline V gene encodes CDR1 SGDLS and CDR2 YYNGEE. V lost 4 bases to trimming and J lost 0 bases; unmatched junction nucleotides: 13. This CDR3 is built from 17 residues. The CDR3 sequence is CASSLSWGTTSSYEQYF. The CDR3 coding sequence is TGTGCCAGCAGCCTCTCCTGGGGGACTACCAGCTCCTACGAGCAGTACTTC.

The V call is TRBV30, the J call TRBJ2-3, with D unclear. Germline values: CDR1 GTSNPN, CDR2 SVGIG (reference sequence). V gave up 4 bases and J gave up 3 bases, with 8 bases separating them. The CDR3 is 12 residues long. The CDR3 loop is CAWTGGTDTQYF. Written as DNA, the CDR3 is TGTGCCTGGACGGGTGGGACAGATACGCAGTATTTT. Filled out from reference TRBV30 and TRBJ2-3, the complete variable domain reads SQTIHQWPATLVQPVGSPLSLECTVEGTSNPNLYWYRQAAGRGLQLLFYSVGIGQISSEVPQNLSASRPQDRQFILSSKKLLLSDSGFYLCAWTGGTDTQYFGPGTRLTVL.

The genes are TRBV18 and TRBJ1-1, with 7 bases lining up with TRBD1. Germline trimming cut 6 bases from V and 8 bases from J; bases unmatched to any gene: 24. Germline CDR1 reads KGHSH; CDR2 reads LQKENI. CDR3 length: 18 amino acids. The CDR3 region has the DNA TGTGCCAGCTCGCCCCGTGCTGAGGGGGCTCTAGGTAGAATAGAAGCTTTCTTT. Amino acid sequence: CASSPRAEGALGRIEAFF.

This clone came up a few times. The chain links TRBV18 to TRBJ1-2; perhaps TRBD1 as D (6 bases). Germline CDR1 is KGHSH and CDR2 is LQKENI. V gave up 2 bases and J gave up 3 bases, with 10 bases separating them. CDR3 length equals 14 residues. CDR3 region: CASSPAGVDYGYTF. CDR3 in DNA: TGTGCCAGCTCACCAGCAGGGGTAGACTATGGCTACACCTTC.